The clone carrying this TCR beta chain appeared many times. Its cognate antigen is unknown. This specimen belongs to a study of beta chain features in type 1 diabetes. For the study at large: Healthy donors, compared against patients, showed similar age, gender and cell yields. Across all samples, over 85 million sorted cells were examined. Study-level points and caveats: Moderate but significant shortening of TCRB CDR3s was recorded in all four CD4+ subsets from Type 1 diabetes patients. For type 1 diabetes patients, VDJ junctions showed fewer insertions and more deletions.

What was sequenced were expressed TCRB transcripts, since all of the isolated RNA had been reverse transcribed. Sequencing was performed with immunoSEQ multiplex PCR; in TCRdb, only in-frame clones are kept and a portion is missing. The table records some 150,000 clones, 11% of them present only once. The CDR3 is made up of 16 amino acids. V lost 2 bases and J lost 7; bases outside the gene matches: 8. CDR1 SNHLY and CDR2 FYNNEI come from the germline V gene. The origin of this receptor is a man between 18 and 35 years old in good health. The V and J genes are TRBV2 and TRBJ2-6; 7 bases align to TRBD1. The sequencing sample was made of central memory CD4+ T cells from blood. The CDR3 DNA reads as TGTGCCAGCAGTGAAACCACAGGGGTAATAGCCAACGTCCTGACTTTC. Residues: CASSETTGVIANVLTF.